What follows are 13 T cell receptor beta chains derived from one specimen sequenced in a study of CD8 T cells in Susac syndrome. cDNA came from about 0.51 to 1 ug RNA primed by random hexamers. TCRdb analysed the immunoSEQ multiplex PCR reads with MiXCR anew, one entry per CDR3 protein. The sample lists 150,000 to 200,000 distinct CDR3 sequences; roughly 94% were seen once. The sample consisted of CD4+ T cells from PBMCs. These receptors were taken from a human donor with Susac syndrome.

CDR3 region: CSVRDLNYGYTF. The CDR3 coding sequence is TGCAGCGTTCGAGATCTCAACTATGGCTACACCTTC. The genes are TRBV29-1 and TRBJ1-2; no firm D call. The germline CDR1 and CDR2 sequences are SQVTM and ANQGSEA. V was trimmed by 5 bases and J by 2 bases, leaving 9 bases between them. This CDR3 is built from 12 residues.

V and J are TRBV18 and TRBJ2-7; a possible D gene is TRBD1 (5 bases). Germline lookup yields CDR1 KGHSH and CDR2 LQKENI. This CDR3 spans 13 amino acids. V was pared by 8 bases and J by 4 bases, with 15 bases between. The CDR3 bases are TGTGCCAGCGCCATAGGGGTCGGTTACGAGCAGTACTTC. It translates to CASAIGVGYEQYF.

The chain employs TRBV29-1 and TRBJ1-2; no firm D call. The CDR3 covers 14 residues. Germline CDR1 and CDR2: SQVTM and ANQGSEA. V lost 3 bases and J lost 4, with 15 bases in between. In DNA form, the CDR3 reads TGCAGCGTTGATCACAGTACGGAGGGCTATGGCTACACCTTC. Translating it yields CSVDHSTEGYGYTF.

V gene TRBV12-3 or TRBV12-4 combines with J gene TRBJ2-1, with 7 bases lining up with TRBD2. With 7 bases clipped from V and 9 bases from J, the junction kept 15 bases outside the gene matches. The CDR3 sequence is 15 residues long. The CDR3 nucleotides are TGTGCCAGCACCGAGGGAGGGGCTTCGTACGCTGAGCAGTTCTTC. This translates into CASTEGGASYAEQFF.

V is TRBV14 and J is TRBJ1-1; D remains unclear. The V gene's germline CDR1 is SGHDN and CDR2 FVKESK. The CDR3 consists of 15 residues. V dropped 1 base and J dropped 1 base, with 10 bases sitting between them. For the CDR3, the DNA is TGTGCCAGCAGCCAAGTCTTTGACCAGAACACTGAAGCTTTCTTT. Protein sequence: CASSQVFDQNTEAFF.

The chain combines TRBV15 with TRBJ1-1; 7 bases map to TRBD1. The length of the CDR3 is 17 residues. The germline CDR1 and CDR2 sequences are LNHNV and YYDKDF (reference sequence). V trimming: 1 base; J trimming: 4 bases; junction bases outside the gene matches: 12. The CDR3 loop reads CATSRGDSGRRGTEAFF. In DNA, the CDR3 is TGTGCCACCAGCAGAGGGGACAGCGGGAGGCGAGGCACTGAAGCTTTCTTT.

V is TRBV5-4 and J is TRBJ2-1; the match to TRBD1 covers 9 bases. Germline CDR1 and CDR2: SGHNT and YYREEE (reference sequence). This CDR3 region has 18 residues. Germline trimming cut 1 base from V and 6 bases from J; bases unmatched to any gene: 14. For the CDR3, the DNA is TGTGCCAGCAGCTTGTCTCTGGTCGGGACAGGGTCACTCAATGAGCAGTTCTTC. It translates to CASSLSLVGTGSLNEQFF.

This chain connects TRBV20-1 to TRBJ1-1, with D hard to call. The germline CDR1 and CDR2 sequences are DFQATT and SNEGSKA (reference sequence). V was pared by 0 bases and J by 8 bases, with 13 bases between. CDR3 length: 13 amino acids. The CDR3 region is CSARDGVLGEAFF. CDR3 nucleotide sequence: TGCAGTGCTAGAGACGGAGTATTGGGGGAAGCTTTCTTT.

The chain links TRBV19 to TRBJ1-5, with D maybe TRBD1 (5 bases). CDR3 length: 14 amino acids. Germline V lookup: CDR1 LNHDA, CDR2 SQIVND (reference sequence). V lost 3 bases, J lost 5 bases, and 11 bases lay in between. The CDR3 nucleotides read TGTGCCAGTAGTATCTGGGGGAATTATCAGCCCCAGCATTTT. Residues: CASSIWGNYQPQHF.

V is TRBV12-5 and J is TRBJ2-5, with a tentative D call TRBD2 (7 bases). Per the germline V gene, CDR1 is LGHNT and CDR2 is FRNRAP. This CDR3 has 13 amino acids. V was shortened by 3 bases and J by 5 bases, with 10 bases between the two germline ends. This chain's CDR3 is CASGFAGAETQYF. The CDR3 nucleotides are TGTGCTAGTGGTTTTGCGGGGGCGGAGACCCAGTACTTC.

The chain is built from TRBV2 and TRBJ2-1, with 8 bases matching TRBD1. The CDR3 is made up of 14 amino acids. Germline values: CDR1 SNHLY, CDR2 FYNNEI. V shed 2 bases and J 10 bases; nucleotides not matched to a gene: 7. In nucleotides, the CDR3 is TGTGCCAGCAGTGAAACCGCCCCAGGGGGCGAGCAGTTCTTC. It encodes CASSETAPGGEQFF.

CDR3 amino acids: CSASTGGNKNIQYF. The CDR3 bases are TGCAGTGCCTCCACGGGGGGAAACAAAAACATTCAGTACTTC. This chain connects TRBV20-1 to TRBJ2-4; 7 bases map to TRBD2. This CDR3 comprises 14 residues. With 6 bases clipped from V and 3 bases from J, the junction kept 8 bases outside the gene matches. Germline V lookup: CDR1 DFQATT, CDR2 SNEGSKA (reference sequence).

Points on this clonotype: Relative to the germline gene, one junction end is altered; a read error may explain this. The CDR3 DNA reads TGTGCCAGCAGCCAAGATAACCGCGGAACCGCGGAGCTGTTTTTT. Amino acids: CASSQDNRGTAELFF. V usage is TRBV4-2 and J usage is TRBJ2-2, with D uncertain. The CDR3 loop spans 15 amino acids. Germline values: CDR1 LGHNA, CDR2 YNFKEQ.